The clone carrying this T cell receptor (beta chain) was detected many times. What it binds is unknown. The record originates from a study of T cells in Graves' hyperthyroidism and ophthalmopathy. Study findings and constraints: Clonotypes that were expanded in thyroid above 0.001 mostly appeared in blood too. Ophthalmopathy and stable hyperthyroidism were separated by a 13 V-J model. It was a median approximately 6 months before onset that the model predicted ophthalmopathy.

It was RNA transcripts that yielded the amplified TCR beta CDR3 regions. The HTBI primer set drove a first-round RT-PCR of the TCR CDR3. TCRdb called the multiplex PCR reads again in MiXCR, with one record for every CDR3 protein. The sample contains nearly 750,000 distinct CDR3 sequences, around a third of which appear only once. V shed 7 bases and J 8 bases; nucleotides not matched to a gene: 7. This CDR3 has 12 amino acids. Per the germline V gene, CDR1 is SQVTM and CDR2 is ANQGSEA. Sequenced: blood. The TCR was taken from a middle-aged woman with Graves' hyperthyroidism. V and J are TRBV29-1 and TRBJ1-4, with 7 bases lining up with TRBD1. CDR3 loop: CSALQGDEKLFF. CDR3 DNA: TGCAGCGCCCTCCAGGGGGACGAAAAACTGTTTTTT.